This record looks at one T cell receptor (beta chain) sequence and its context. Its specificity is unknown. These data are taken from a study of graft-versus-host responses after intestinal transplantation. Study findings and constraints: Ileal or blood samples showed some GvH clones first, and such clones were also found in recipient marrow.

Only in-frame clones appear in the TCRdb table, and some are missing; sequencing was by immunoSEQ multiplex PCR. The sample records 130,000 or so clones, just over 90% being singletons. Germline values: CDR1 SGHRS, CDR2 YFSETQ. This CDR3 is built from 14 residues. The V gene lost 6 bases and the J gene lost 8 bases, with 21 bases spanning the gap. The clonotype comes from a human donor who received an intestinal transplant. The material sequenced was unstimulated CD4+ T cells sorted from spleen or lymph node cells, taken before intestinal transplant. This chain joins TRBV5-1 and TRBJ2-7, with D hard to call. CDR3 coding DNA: TGCGCCAGCACCAGAAGAGAGACGGATACTAAGCAGTACTTC. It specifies CASTRRETDTKQYF.